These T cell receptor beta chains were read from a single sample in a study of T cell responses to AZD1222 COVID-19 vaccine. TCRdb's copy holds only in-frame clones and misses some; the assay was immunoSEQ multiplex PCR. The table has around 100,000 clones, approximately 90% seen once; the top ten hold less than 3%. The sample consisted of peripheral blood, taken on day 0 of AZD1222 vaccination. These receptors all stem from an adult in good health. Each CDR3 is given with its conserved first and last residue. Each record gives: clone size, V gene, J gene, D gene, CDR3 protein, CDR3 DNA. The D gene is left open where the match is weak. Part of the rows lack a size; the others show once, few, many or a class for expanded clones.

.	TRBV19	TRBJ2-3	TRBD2	CASSSIAGSTDTQYF	TGTGCCAGTAGTAGTATAGCGGGGTCAACAGATACGCAGTATTTT
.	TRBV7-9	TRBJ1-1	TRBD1	CASSLPGQGTNTEAFF	TGTGCCAGCAGCCTTCCGGGACAGGGGACGAACACTGAAGCTTTCTTT
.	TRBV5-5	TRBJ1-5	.	CASSLTTDADQPQHF	TGTGCCAGCAGCTTGACCACGGACGCCGATCAGCCCCAGCATTTT
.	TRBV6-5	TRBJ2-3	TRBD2	CASSRTSGSSDTQYF	TGTGCCAGCAGTCGGACTAGCGGGAGTTCAGATACGCAGTATTTT
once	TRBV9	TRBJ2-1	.	CASSPQTGGEQFF	TGTGCCAGCAGCCCCCAGACCGGGGGAGAGCAGTTCTTC
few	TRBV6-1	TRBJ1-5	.	CASSEAGGPQPQHF	TGTGCCAGCAGTGAAGCGGGAGGGCCCCAGCCCCAGCATTTT
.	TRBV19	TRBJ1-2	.	CASSFQGGGYTF	TGTGCCAGTAGTTTCCAGGGAGGGGGCTACACCTTC
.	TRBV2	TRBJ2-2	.	CASSDRAYTGELFF	TGTGCCAGCAGTGACAGGGCCTACACCGGGGAGCTGTTTTTT
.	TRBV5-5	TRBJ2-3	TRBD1	CASSLTGGRTDTQYF	TGTGCCAGCAGCTTAACAGGGGGCAGGACAGATACGCAGTATTTT
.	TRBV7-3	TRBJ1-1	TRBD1	CASSIRGLTEAFF	TGTGCCAGCAGCATCAGGGGGCTCACTGAAGCTTTCTTT
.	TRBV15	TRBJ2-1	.	CATSRGPDEQFF	TGTGCCACCAGCAGAGGCCCAGATGAGCAGTTCTTC
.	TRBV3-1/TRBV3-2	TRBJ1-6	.	CASSHGTENSPLHF	TGTGCCAGCAGCCATGGGACTGAGAATTCACCCCTCCACTTT
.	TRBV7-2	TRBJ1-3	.	CASSLGSGNTIYF	TGTGCCAGCAGCTTAGGCTCTGGAAACACCATATATTTT
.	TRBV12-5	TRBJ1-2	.	CASGLGSPNYGYTF	TGTGCTAGTGGTTTGGGCAGTCCGAACTATGGCTACACCTTC
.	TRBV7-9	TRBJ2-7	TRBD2	CASSPRGLAGTYEQYF	TGTGCCAGCAGCCCCCGCGGGCTAGCGGGGACCTACGAGCAGTACTTC
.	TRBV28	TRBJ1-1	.	CASKVYVETEAFF	TGTGCCAGTAAAGTTTACGTGGAAACTGAAGCTTTCTTT
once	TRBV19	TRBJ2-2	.	CASIIRSSQTNRNTGELFF	TGTGCCAGTATTATTAGATCGAGTCAGACAAACCGAAACACCGGGGAGCTGTTTTTT
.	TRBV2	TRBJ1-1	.	CASSEARGAGGNTEAFF	TGTGCCAGCAGTGAAGCGCGGGGGGCAGGAGGGAACACTGAAGCTTTCTTT
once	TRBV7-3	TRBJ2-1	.	CASSLTARVDNEQFF	TGTGCCAGCAGCTTAACGGCGCGGGTCGACAATGAGCAGTTCTTC
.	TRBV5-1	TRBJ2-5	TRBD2	CASSNGGGRGQETQYF	TGTGCCAGCAGCAATGGGGGCGGGAGGGGACAAGAGACCCAGTACTTC
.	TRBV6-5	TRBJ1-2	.	CASWGQDRLNYGYTF	TGTGCCAGCTGGGGGCAGGACAGACTAAACTATGGCTACACCTTC
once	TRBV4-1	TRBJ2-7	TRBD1	CASSQDPRTGYTYEQYF	TGCGCCAGCAGCCAAGACCCTCGGACAGGCTATACCTACGAGCAGTACTTC
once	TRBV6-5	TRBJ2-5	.	CASSYSGQSQETQYF	TGTGCCAGCAGTTACTCTGGACAGAGCCAAGAGACCCAGTACTTC
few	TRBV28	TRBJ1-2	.	CASLTGGFRGGGGYGYTF	TGTGCCAGCCTGACCGGAGGGTTCAGGGGAGGAGGCGGCTATGGCTACACCTTC
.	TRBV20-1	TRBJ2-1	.	CSGTTEYEQFF	TGCAGTGGGACGACGGAGTATGAGCAGTTCTTC
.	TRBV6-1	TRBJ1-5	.	CASSDNQRGINQPQHF	TGTGCCAGCAGTGATAATCAACGGGGGATCAATCAGCCCCAGCATTTT
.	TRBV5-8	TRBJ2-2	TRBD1	CASSSRTGNTGELFF	TGTGCCAGCAGCTCGCGGACAGGGAACACCGGGGAGCTGTTTTTT
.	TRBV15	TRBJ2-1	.	CATRGGAGDHYNEQFF	TGTGCCACCAGGGGGGGGGCGGGAGATCACTACAATGAGCAGTTCTTC
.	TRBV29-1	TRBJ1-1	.	CSVGVAGSEAFF	TGCAGCGTTGGAGTCGCGGGATCTGAAGCTTTCTTT
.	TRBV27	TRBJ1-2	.	CASSLNREFGYTF	TGTGCCAGCAGCTTAAACAGGGAATTCGGCTACACCTTC